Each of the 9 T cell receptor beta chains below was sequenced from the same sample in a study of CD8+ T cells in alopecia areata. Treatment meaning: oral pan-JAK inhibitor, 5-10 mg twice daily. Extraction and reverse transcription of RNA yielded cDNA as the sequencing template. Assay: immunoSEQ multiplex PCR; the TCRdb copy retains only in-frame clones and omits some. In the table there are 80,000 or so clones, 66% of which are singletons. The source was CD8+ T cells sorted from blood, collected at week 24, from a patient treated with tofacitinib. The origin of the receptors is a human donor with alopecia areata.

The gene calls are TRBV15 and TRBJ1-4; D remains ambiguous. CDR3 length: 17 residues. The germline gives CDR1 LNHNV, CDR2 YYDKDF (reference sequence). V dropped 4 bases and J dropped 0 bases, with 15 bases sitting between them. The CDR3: CATSNRPPRATNEKLFF. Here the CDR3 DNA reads TGTGCCACCAGCAACCGCCCCCCCAGAGCAACTAATGAAAAACTGTTTTTT.

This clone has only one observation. The CDR3 region is CASSQEIWLGTGYYGELFF. The CDR3 DNA follows: TGCGCCAGCAGCCAAGAAATTTGGCTTGGGACAGGGTATTACGGGGAGCTGTTTTTT. V gene TRBV4-1 combines with J gene TRBJ2-2, with 9 bases identical to TRBD1. This CDR3 spans 19 amino acids. V shed 0 bases and J 7 bases; nucleotides not matched to a gene: 15. CDR1 and CDR2 from the germline V gene are MGHRA and YSYEKL.

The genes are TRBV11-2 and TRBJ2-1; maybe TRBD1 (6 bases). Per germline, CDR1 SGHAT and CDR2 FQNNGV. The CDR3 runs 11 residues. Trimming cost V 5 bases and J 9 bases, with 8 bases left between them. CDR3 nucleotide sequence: TGTGCCAGCAGCGAGACAGGTGAGCAGTTCTTC. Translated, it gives CASSETGEQFF. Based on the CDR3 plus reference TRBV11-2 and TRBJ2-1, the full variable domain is EAGVAQSPRYKIIEKRQSVAFWCNPISGHATLYWYQQILGQGPKLLIQFQNNGVVDDSQLPKDRFSAERLKGVDSTLKIQPAKLEDSAVYLCASSETGEQFFGPGTRLTVL.

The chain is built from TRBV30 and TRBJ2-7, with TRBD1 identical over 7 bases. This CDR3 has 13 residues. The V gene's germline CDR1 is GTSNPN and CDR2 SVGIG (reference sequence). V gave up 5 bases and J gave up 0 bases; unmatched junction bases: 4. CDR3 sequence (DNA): TGTGCCTGGGAAGGGGACAGCTCCTACGAGCAGTACTTC. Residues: CAWEGDSSYEQYF.

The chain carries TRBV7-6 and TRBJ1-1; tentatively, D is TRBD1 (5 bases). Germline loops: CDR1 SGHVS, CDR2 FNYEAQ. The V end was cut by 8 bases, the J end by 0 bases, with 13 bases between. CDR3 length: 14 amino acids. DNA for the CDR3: TGTGCCAGCGTCGAAAGCAGGGTGAACACTGAAGCTTTCTTT. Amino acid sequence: CASVESRVNTEAFF.

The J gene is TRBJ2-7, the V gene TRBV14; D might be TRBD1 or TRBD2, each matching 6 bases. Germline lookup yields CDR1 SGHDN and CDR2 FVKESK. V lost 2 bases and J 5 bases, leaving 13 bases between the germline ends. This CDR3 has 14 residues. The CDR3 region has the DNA TGTGCCAGCAGCCAAAGCGCGGGACAACACGAGCAGTACTTC. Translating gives CASSQSAGQHEQYF.

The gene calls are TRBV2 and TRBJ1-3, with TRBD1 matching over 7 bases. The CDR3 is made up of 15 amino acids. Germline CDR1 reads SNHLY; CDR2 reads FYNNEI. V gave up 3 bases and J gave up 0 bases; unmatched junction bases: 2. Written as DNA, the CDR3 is TGTGCCAGCAGTGAGGACAGGAGCTCTGGAAACACCATATATTTT. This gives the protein CASSEDRSSGNTIYF.

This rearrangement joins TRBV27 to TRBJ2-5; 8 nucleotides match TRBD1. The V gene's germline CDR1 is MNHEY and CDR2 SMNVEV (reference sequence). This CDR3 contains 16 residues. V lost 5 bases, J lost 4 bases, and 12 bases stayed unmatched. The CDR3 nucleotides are TGTGCCAGCAGTCCCATCCTACCTCAGGGGGCAGAGACCCAGTACTTC. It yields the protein CASSPILPQGAETQYF.

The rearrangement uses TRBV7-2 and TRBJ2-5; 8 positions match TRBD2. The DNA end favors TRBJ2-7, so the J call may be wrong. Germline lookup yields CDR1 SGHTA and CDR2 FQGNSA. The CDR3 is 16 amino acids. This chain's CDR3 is CASSLGAGGLSYEQYF. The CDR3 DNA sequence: TGTGCCAGCAGCTTAGGGGCGGGGGGACTAAGCTACGAGCAGTACTTC.